This T cell receptor beta chain was sequenced for a study of OX40 agonist ivuxolimab in advanced cancers. The junction had 11 bases not matched to a gene; V was cut back by 4 bases and J by 4 bases. The CDR3 totals 18 residues. The germline V gene has CDR1 SGHNT and CDR2 YYREEE (reference sequence). This clone was detected only once. Produced via immunoSEQ multiplex PCR; TCRdb's table is partial and in-frame only. The sample has roughly 80,000 clones, over 75% seen once; the top ten hold under 8.5%. The chain has TRBV5-4 and TRBJ2-1; TRBD2 matches 13 bases. Source: CD4+ or CD8+ T cells sorted from blood, taken in a trial of the OX40 agonist ivuxolimab. The sequence came from an adult with an advanced solid tumor such as melanoma, head and neck, liver or kidney cancer. The CDR3 spells CASSRSTSGGVFYNEQFF. The CDR3 DNA sequence: TGTGCCAGCAGCCGCTCTACTAGCGGGGGGGTCTTTTACAATGAGCAGTTCTTC.